This TCR beta chain derives from a study of T cell responses to AZD1222 COVID-19 vaccine. Generated by immunoSEQ multiplex PCR, the TCRdb table keeps only in-frame clones and is missing some. The sample holds around 78,000 clones, 85% to 90% seen once. From germline, CDR1 is ENHRY and CDR2 SYGVKD. The V and J ends lost 5 bases and 2 bases, in that order; junction bases with no gene match: 5. The length of the CDR3 is 14 residues. Pooled samples include second doses given at about 4 or 12 weeks. Sequences were derived from peripheral blood, sampled 28 days after the second AZD1222 dose. This TCR was recovered from an adult who received the AZD1222 COVID-19 vaccine. The rearrangement links TRBV10-3 to TRBJ2-7; TRBD1 matches at 8 bases. The DNA of the CDR3 is TGTGCCATCAGTTCGGGACAGGCTACCTACGAGCAGTACTTC. Protein product: CAISSGQATYEQYF.